These 29 T cell receptor beta chains were all obtained from the same sample, sequenced in a study of CD8+ T cells in alopecia areata. RNA extraction was followed by reverse transcription into cDNA, which acted as the sequencing template. TCRdb's copy holds only in-frame clones and misses some; the assay was immunoSEQ multiplex PCR. The sample has under 200,000 clones; about 60% are singletons. The treatment denotes: oral pan-JAK inhibitor, 5-10 mg twice daily. Source: CD4+ T cells sorted from blood, taken at week 24, from a patient treated with tofacitinib. The receptor source for this set is a human donor with alopecia areata.

This clone appeared a few times. J is TRBJ1-6 and V is TRBV2, with 10 bases that match TRBD1. Germline CDR1 reads SNHLY; CDR2 reads FYNNEI. After removal of 0 bases from V and 7 bases from J, the junction contained 6 bases not matched to a gene. The CDR3 is made up of 17 amino acids. The chain's CDR3 is CASSEALWGQGNSPLHF. CDR3 DNA sequence: TGTGCCAGCAGTGAAGCTCTTTGGGGACAGGGGAATTCACCCCTCCACTTT.

J is TRBJ2-7 and V is TRBV4-1; 9 bases line up with TRBD1. After removal of 3 bases from V and 6 bases from J, the junction contained 6 bases not matched to a gene. Germline CDR1 and CDR2: MGHRA and YSYEKL. The CDR3 loop spans 14 amino acids. The CDR3, as DNA: TGCGCCAGCAGCCACCGGGACAGGGATCGCGAGCAGTACTTC. This gives the protein CASSHRDRDREQYF.

The gene calls are TRBV4-1 and TRBJ2-4; TRBD1 might be the D (5 bases). V shed 0 bases and J shed 0 bases, with 9 bases lying between them. CDR1 and CDR2 (germline): MGHRA, YSYEKL. The length of the CDR3 is 16 residues. CDR3 loop: CASSQEQGLAKNIQYF. DNA for the CDR3: TGCGCCAGCAGCCAAGAGCAGGGATTAGCCAAAAACATTCAGTACTTC.

This clone was counted between two and nine times. The rearrangement links TRBV25-1 to TRBJ2-7, with 11 positions matching TRBD1. The germline gives CDR1 MGHDK, CDR2 SYGVNS. The CDR3 runs to 14 residues. V shed 7 bases, J shed 2 bases, and the junction held 4 bases outside the gene matches. CDR3 region: CASNGDRGTYEQYF. The DNA for the CDR3 is TGTGCCAGCAACGGGGACAGGGGGACCTACGAGCAGTACTTC.

The chain links TRBV29-1 to TRBJ2-2; D call uncertain. In germline, CDR1 is SQVTM, CDR2 ANQGSEA. The CDR3 is 11 residues long. Deletions cut 7 bases from V and 5 bases from J, with 8 bases between. DNA of the CDR3: TGCAGCGGCAGTGAAACCGGGGAGCTGTTTTTT. It translates to CSGSETGELFF.

The rearrangement joins TRBV29-1 to TRBJ2-7; 8 nucleotides line up with TRBD1. The V gene end was trimmed by 3 bases and the J gene end by 6 bases; junction bases not matched to a gene: 4. This CDR3 has 12 amino acids. Germline V gene sequence: CDR1 SQVTM, CDR2 ANQGSEA. The CDR3 loop reads CSVDGQGFEQYF. DNA for the CDR3: TGCAGCGTTGATGGACAGGGCTTCGAGCAGTACTTC.

This clone came up once. The chain recombines TRBV14 with TRBJ2-4, with a tentative D call TRBD2 (6 bases). CDR1 is SGHDN and CDR2 is FVKESK in the germline V gene. Trimming pared 3 bases from V and 2 bases from J, leaving 14 bases between. The CDR3 sequence is 16 residues long. The CDR3: CASSHGQGGSKNIQYF. DNA of the CDR3: TGTGCCAGCAGCCACGGGCAGGGAGGATCCAAAAACATTCAGTACTTC.

DNA for the CDR3: TGTGCCAGCAGTTCGCGTGGGGGAAGAAGTGGAAACACCATATATTTT. It encodes CASSSRGGRSGNTIYF. V is TRBV6-5 and J is TRBJ1-3; maybe TRBD1 (5 bases). Looked up from germline, CDR1 is MNHEY and CDR2 is SVGAGI. V was cut by 4 bases and J by 3 bases, with 16 bases left in between. The CDR3 runs 16 residues.

Regarding this clone: The sample holds other DNA sequences that translate to the same CDR3. This rearrangement joins TRBV29-1 to TRBJ2-5; D gene unclear. CDR1 and CDR2 (germline): SQVTM, ANQGSEA. V lost 4 bases to trimming and J lost 1 base, with 7 bases between them. The CDR3 is made up of 12 amino acids. This chain's CDR3 is CSVGGGQETQYF. The CDR3 nucleotides read TGCAGCGTTGGGGGTGGCCAAGAGACCCAGTACTTC.

The J gene is TRBJ1-2, the V gene TRBV23-1; no reliable D call. TRBV23-1 has ORF status, its function being uncertain. The length of the CDR3 is 13 residues. V dropped 4 bases and J dropped 4 bases, with 10 bases sitting between them. Here the CDR3 reads CASSPLALYGYTF. The CDR3 DNA reads as TGCGCCAGCAGTCCCCTGGCTCTCTATGGCTACACCTTC.

CDR3: CASSRRQGSGEQFF. CDR3 nucleotide sequence: TGTGCCAGCAGCCGCAGACAGGGTTCGGGTGAGCAGTTCTTC. The chain couples TRBV14 to TRBJ2-1; 7 bases match TRBD1. Germline V lookup: CDR1 SGHDN, CDR2 FVKESK. The V and J ends lost 4 bases and 9 bases, in that order; junction bases with no gene match: 9. The CDR3 loop spans 14 amino acids.

The gene calls are TRBV6-6 and TRBJ1-2, with 7 bases aligning to TRBD1. The V and J ends lost 6 bases and 4 bases, in that order; junction bases with no gene match: 8. The CDR3 length is 14 residues. CDR1 and CDR2 from the germline V gene are MNHNY and SVGAGI (reference sequence). The CDR3, as DNA: TGTGCCAGCAGCATTGACAGGGCGCCCTATGGCTACACCTTC. It is translated as CASSIDRAPYGYTF.

This clone was detected a few times. The rearrangement joins TRBV2 to TRBJ2-3; D is ambiguous. The length of the CDR3 is 12 residues. Germline V gene sequence: CDR1 SNHLY, CDR2 FYNNEI. Trimming stripped 4 bases from V and 6 bases from J, with 8 bases between. In DNA form, the CDR3 reads TGTGCCAGCAGTGTGCTGACCGATACGCAGTATTTT. Encoded protein: CASSVLTDTQYF.

This clone appeared a single time. The chain recombines TRBV18 with TRBJ1-1, with D unresolved. CDR1 and CDR2 from the germline V gene are KGHSH and LQKENI. Trimming left V 5 bases short and J 5 bases short, with 6 bases between. CDR3 size: 11 residues. CDR3: CASSRETEAFF. CDR3 nucleotides: TGTGCCAGCTCAAGGGAGACTGAAGCTTTCTTT. The variable domain in full, completed from reference TRBV18 and TRBJ1-1, reads NAGVMQNPRHLVRRRGQEARLRCSPMKGHSHVYWYRQLPEEGLKFMVYLQKENIIDESGMPKERFSAEFPKEGPSILRIQQVVRGDSAAYFCASSRETEAFFGQGTRLTVV.

The rearrangement uses TRBV6-6 and TRBJ2-7; D gene unclear. The V end lost 1 base, the J end lost 3 bases, and 10 bases lay between the germline ends. The CDR3 loop spans 14 amino acids. Germline loops: CDR1 MNHNY, CDR2 SVGAGI (reference sequence). The CDR3 protein is CASSYLGRNYEQYF. DNA of the CDR3: TGTGCCAGCAGTTACTTAGGCAGGAACTACGAGCAGTACTTC.

This clone was recorded many times. This chain links TRBV5-1 with TRBJ2-1; D not certain. Germline V gene sequence: CDR1 SGHRS, CDR2 YFSETQ. With 6 bases removed from V and 6 bases from J, the gap between germline ends came to 19 bases. The CDR3 length is 15 residues. The CDR3 is CASNLINPDVNEQFF. The CDR3, as DNA: TGCGCCAGCAACTTAATAAACCCGGATGTCAATGAGCAGTTCTTC.

The genes are TRBV15 and TRBJ1-4, with D hard to call. The germline CDR1 and CDR2 sequences are LNHNV and YYDKDF (reference sequence). With 0 bases removed from V and 4 bases from J, the gap between germline ends came to 9 bases. The CDR3 spans 15 residues. The CDR3 loop is CATSRDVTSNEKLFF. DNA for the CDR3: TGTGCCACCAGCAGAGATGTGACAAGTAATGAAAAACTGTTTTTT.

V usage is TRBV30 and J usage is TRBJ1-1, with 8 bases aligning to TRBD1. Germline lookup yields CDR1 GTSNPN and CDR2 SVGIG (reference sequence). V gave up 3 bases and J gave up 3 bases; unmatched junction bases: 9. CDR3 length: 15 amino acids. The CDR3 DNA follows: TGTGCCTGGAGGGCTCGGACAGGGAGGTACACTGAAGCTTTCTTT. As protein: CAWRARTGRYTEAFF.

Comments on this clone: Other DNA sequences from this sample encode an identical CDR3 as well. The rearrangement uses TRBV6-5 and TRBJ1-2; no firm D call. V gave up 8 bases and J gave up 3 bases, with 13 bases separating them. The germline V gene encodes CDR1 MNHEY and CDR2 SVGAGI. This CDR3 region has 13 residues. The CDR3 DNA reads as TGTGCCAGCTCTTCGGGAGCGGACTATGGCTACACCTTC. Protein: CASSSGADYGYTF.

The chain carries TRBV5-1 and TRBJ2-5; 11 bases map to TRBD2. V lost 4 bases, J lost 1 base, and 12 bases stayed unmatched. Per the germline V gene, CDR1 is SGHRS and CDR2 is YFSETQ. The CDR3 is 18 residues long. For the CDR3, the DNA is TGCGCCAGCAGCGGAGGCCGGGGGACTAGCGGATCCCAAGAGACCCAGTACTTC. It yields the protein CASSGGRGTSGSQETQYF.

This clone was found a few times. The chain couples TRBV4-1 to TRBJ2-3; D is ambiguous. The length of the CDR3 is 15 residues. V gave up 1 base and J gave up 4 bases, with 12 bases separating them. CDR1 and CDR2 (germline): MGHRA, YSYEKL. The CDR3 region has the DNA TGCGCCAGCAGCCAAGTTGGGTTTTCCGCAGATACGCAGTATTTT. This codes for CASSQVGFSADTQYF.

The chain combines TRBV30 with TRBJ2-2; possible D gene TRBD1, 6 bases. CDR1 is GTSNPN and CDR2 is SVGIG in the germline V gene (reference sequence). The CDR3 totals 15 residues. The V gene lost 4 bases and the J gene lost 5 bases, with 17 bases spanning the gap. Here the CDR3 reads CAWTRDTLGTGELFF. The CDR3 coding sequence is TGTGCCTGGACCAGGGACACGCTGGGAACCGGGGAGCTGTTTTTT.

The table lists this clone with a count of one. The gene calls are TRBV6-1 and TRBJ2-1; 8 bases fit TRBD1. The V segment lost 2 bases and the J segment 9 bases; nucleotides outside the gene matches: 9. Germline values: CDR1 MNHNS, CDR2 SASEGT. CDR3 length: 15 amino acids. As DNA, the CDR3 is TGTGCCAGCAGTGAAACGGGACAGGTACATGGTGAGCAGTTCTTC. Protein: CASSETGQVHGEQFF.

The V gene is TRBV4-1, the J gene TRBJ2-7; D gene unclear. The V end was cut by 1 base, the J end by 3 bases, with 10 bases between. Germline loops: CDR1 MGHRA, CDR2 YSYEKL. This CDR3 has 14 residues. CDR3 protein: CASSQVGSSYEQYF. For the CDR3, the DNA is TGCGCCAGCAGCCAAGTGGGGTCGAGCTACGAGCAGTACTTC.

This clone was seen more than once but under ten times. V gene TRBV5-1 combines with J gene TRBJ1-1; D gene unclear. Germline V gene data show CDR1 as SGHRS and CDR2 as YFSETQ. The V gene lost 6 bases and the J gene lost 0 bases, with 12 bases spanning the gap. The CDR3 has 14 residues. The CDR3 nucleotides read TGCGCCAGCACGGAGGGCGTCCTGAACACTGAAGCTTTCTTT. Translating it yields CASTEGVLNTEAFF.

This clone was counted only a few times. The chain recombines TRBV29-1 with TRBJ1-1, with a possible D match to TRBD1 (6 bases). Germline V gene data show CDR1 as SQVTM and CDR2 as ANQGSEA. CDR3 length: 12 amino acids. Trimming stripped 4 bases from V and 8 bases from J, with 14 bases between. The CDR3: CSVVRQELEAFF. CDR3 bases: TGCAGCGTTGTAAGACAGGAACTAGAAGCTTTCTTT.

The chain has TRBV29-1 and TRBJ2-3; 7 nucleotides match TRBD1. Germline CDR1 is SQVTM and CDR2 is ANQGSEA. Germline trimming cut 8 bases from V and 2 bases from J; bases unmatched to any gene: 10. This CDR3 comprises 14 residues. The chain's CDR3 is CSSRTGGNTDTQYF. The CDR3 nucleotides read TGCAGCTCCCGGACAGGAGGAAACACAGATACGCAGTATTTT.

The rearrangement joins TRBV11-2 to TRBJ1-4; D gene ambiguous. CDR1 is SGHAT, CDR2 FQNNGV, per germline. Trimming stripped 2 bases from V and 5 bases from J, with 9 bases between. The CDR3 has 14 residues. CDR3 amino acids: CASSLRRLNEKLFF. DNA of the CDR3: TGTGCCAGCAGCTTAAGAAGGTTAAATGAAAAACTGTTTTTT. Variable domain in full (rest from reference TRBV11-2 and TRBJ1-4): EAGVAQSPRYKIIEKRQSVAFWCNPISGHATLYWYQQILGQGPKLLIQFQNNGVVDDSQLPKDRFSAERLKGVDSTLKIQPAKLEDSAVYLCASSLRRLNEKLFFGSGTQLSVL.

Turning to this clone: The junction does not match germline at one end; this may be a read error. The chain links TRBV29-1 to TRBJ2-3; 7 bases fit TRBD2. The CDR3 totals 15 residues. Germline CDR1 is SQVTM and CDR2 is ANQGSEA. CDR3 region: CSVVDRGESTDAQYF. DNA of the CDR3: TGCAGCGTTGTAGATCGGGGGGAAAGCACAGATGCGCAGTATTTT.